Listed below are T cell receptor beta chains from one sample, sequenced in a study of T-cell reconstitution after alpha-beta-depleted transplantation in children. In TCRdb, the PCR reads were re-called with MiXCR into one record per CDR3 protein. The data contain roughly 790,000 distinct CDR3 sequences, about 15% of them singletons. Sample: PBMCs, mostly from graft donor cells, taken 360 days after TCRalphabeta/CD19-depleted stem cell transplant. The receptors shown here come from a male patient between 10 and 17 years old who had a stem cell transplant for acute lymphoblastic leukemia, so the T cells may come from the graft donor. The conserved cysteine and the conserved F or W are not part of the CDR3 here. Each record gives: J gene, V gene, CDR3 protein.

TRBJ2-7 TRBV19 ASTPGQGMEQY
TRBJ2-6 TRBV11-1 ASRPTPRGISGANVLT
TRBJ2-2 TRBV6-5 ASSLMSGGISGELF
TRBJ1-1 TRBV12-3/TRBV12-4 ASSLGRTPLGDTEAF
TRBJ2-3 TRBV20-1 SAIWLDPILRSTDTQY
TRBJ2-5 TRBV7-3 ASSLGEVETQY
TRBJ2-1 TRBV20-1 SASRSGIPYNEQF
TRBJ1-4 TRBV4-1 ASSGAGATNEKLF
TRBJ2-2 TRBV4-1 ASKLNWGNTGELF
TRBJ2-3 TRBV5-1 ASSTPATDTQY
TRBJ1-2 TRBV14 ASSQDRRAQRGYT
TRBJ2-5 TRBV5-1 ASSLKAGQETQY
TRBJ1-5 TRBV6-6 ASSYRDNQPQH
TRBJ2-5 TRBV6-2/TRBV6-3 ASTLTSSQETQY
TRBJ2-7 TRBV20-1 SATSGLAAYEQY
TRBJ2-1 TRBV5-1 ASSLSLSGVHEQF